The sequence of this T cell receptor (beta chain) was determined in a study of shared clonotypes between healthy human individuals. The V gene's germline CDR1 is SGHAT and CDR2 FQNNGV. This CDR3 region has 16 residues. V trimming: 1 base; J trimming: 7 bases; junction bases outside the gene matches: 10. The protocol was immunoSEQ multiplex PCR, while the TCRdb copy is restricted to in-frame clones and leaves out a portion. The table lists approximately 740,000 clones, about 92% of them singletons, with approximately 25% in the top ten. In the naive CD8 group, cells lacked CD45RO and were positively selected for CCR7, so terminally differentiated effector memory CD45RA+ cells were left out.

Specimen: naive CD8+ T cells sorted from blood. The rearrangement links TRBV11-2 to TRBJ2-1; 7 bases fit TRBD2. The sequence was collected from a man aged 25 to 45 in good health. This CDR3 is CASSLGEGFVLNEQFF. In nucleotides, the CDR3 is TGTGCCAGCAGCTTAGGGGAGGGTTTCGTATTGAATGAGCAGTTCTTC.